This note documents a single TCR beta chain sequence. What it binds is unknown. Between the trimmed V and J ends, which lost 4 bases and 0 bases, there was a span of 13 bases. The CDR3 extends over 16 amino acids. Germline CDR1 reads MNHEY; CDR2 reads SVGAGI. The data were taken from a study of cytomegalovirus exposure and HLA in healthy donors. Amplification used 60 Vbeta primers and 13 Jbeta primers. TCRdb keeps only in-frame clones here, not all; method: immunoSEQ multiplex PCR. This sample carries fewer than 250,000 clones, roughly 77% of them seen once, and the ten largest clones take approximately 0.4%. Findings and caveats of the study: Earlier findings revealed that most TCR beta V segments proved productive either about 90% or about 30% of the time. Several of the most significant clusters were apparently associated with common viral pathogens in a later analysis.

Sequencing was carried out using PBMCs. The chain carries TRBV6-5 and TRBJ1-3; D is possibly TRBD1 (6 bases). The receptor's source is a male donor in good health and CMV-seropositive. Written as DNA, the CDR3 is TGTGCCAGCAGTTCTGACAGGCCGATCTCTGGAAACACCATATATTTT. As protein: CASSSDRPISGNTIYF.